The sequence of this T cell receptor beta chain was determined in a study of shared clonotypes between healthy human individuals. Healthy HIV-negative adults without recent acute infections or vaccinations served as donors. Sequencing used immunoSEQ multiplex PCR; TCRdb keeps in-frame clones, though not all of them. Seen here are 2 million to 3 million clones, 93% observed once, and the top ten hold more than 0.35%. Concerning this clone: Its antigen remains unidentified.

Findings and limits, study-wide: The sampled material consisted only of blood, and tissue repertoires are likely to differ.

CDR3 length: 15 residues. Germline trimming cut 6 bases from V and 2 bases from J; bases unmatched to any gene: 5. CDR1 and CDR2 from the germline V gene are SGHRS and YFSETQ. The clonotype comes from a man aged 18-30 years in good health. Some clones in this sample may be carry-over from other donors' samples. The rearrangement joins TRBV5-1 to TRBJ2-1, with TRBD2 matching 10 bases. The specimen was naive CD4+ T cells from PBMCs. Subset in this sample: CD45RA+ positively selected. In DNA form, the CDR3 reads TGCGCCAGCACCCTACTAGCGGGGCCCTACAATGAGCAGTTCTTC. Translated, it gives CASTLLAGPYNEQFF.